The clone carrying this T cell receptor (beta chain) has ten or more counts. The antigen remains unidentified. The data were taken from a study of T cells in Graves' hyperthyroidism and ophthalmopathy. Study-wide findings and caveats: Within blood appeared most thyroid clonotypes that had expanded above 0.001.

This CDR3 spans 18 amino acids. J was trimmed by 5 bases and V by 4 bases; bases with no gene match: 14. The germline gives CDR1 KGHDR, CDR2 SFDVKD. TCR beta CDR3 region amplification was performed from RNA transcripts. The HTBI primer set served for first-round RT-PCR of the TCR CDR3. TCRdb reprocessed the multiplex PCR reads via MiXCR and lists one record per CDR3 protein. The table shows 300,000 to 350,000 distinct CDR3 sequences, with approximately 16% occurring only once. The authors deemed Graves' hyperthyroidism stable absent ophthalmopathy progression within 18 months. Diagnoses were made from clinical symptoms, serum measures (thyroxine and TRAb), thyroid ultrasound and orbital computed tomography.

The source material was blood. The TCR comes from a man younger than 40 with Graves' hyperthyroidism. The rearrangement joins TRBV24-1 to TRBJ2-1; 9 positions agree with TRBD2. This chain's CDR3 is CATSDPSPLAGGNNEQFF. Written as DNA, the CDR3 is TGTGCCACCAGTGACCCTTCCCCATTGGCGGGGGGGAACAATGAGCAGTTCTTC.